These 11 T cell receptor beta chains originate from one sample sequenced in a study of blood T cell repertoires in COVID-19. Clones were read by immunoSEQ multiplex PCR, and TCRdb kept only the in-frame ones, dropping some. The repertoire holds 100,000 to 150,000 clones, with 79% as singletons. The specimen sequenced was peripheral blood. The receptors here all came from a man aged 35 to 55 with active or convalescent COVID-19.

The rearrangement uses TRBV5-1 and TRBJ1-2; TRBD1 matches 7 bases. The CDR3 length is 14 residues. The junction had 2 bases not matched to a gene; V was cut back by 0 bases and J by 3 bases. CDR1 is SGHRS, CDR2 YFSETQ, per germline. The CDR3 DNA reads TGCGCCAGCAGCTTGGACGGACAGGACTATGGCTACACCTTC. It is translated as CASSLDGQDYGYTF. The complete variable domain, with remaining parts taken from reference TRBV5-1 and TRBJ1-2, reads KAGVTQTPRYLIKTRGQQVTLSCSPISGHRSVSWYQQTPGQGLQFLFEYFSETQRNKGNFPGRFSGRQFSNSRSEMNVSTLELGDSALYLCASSLDGQDYGYTFGSGTRLTVV.

The rearrangement joins TRBV30 to TRBJ1-5; D perhaps matches TRBD1 (6 bases). The CDR3 has 13 amino acids. Germline-derived CDR1 and CDR2 are GTSNPN and SVGIG (reference sequence). The V end lost 2 bases, the J end lost 10 bases, and 15 bases lay between the germline ends. The CDR3 nucleotides are TGTGCCTGGAGTCACAGGGCTTCTCCCCCCCAGCATTTT. This sequence encodes CAWSHRASPPQHF.

CDR3 coding DNA: TGTGCCAGCAGTCCCCGGACAGGGGCGGGCACTGAAGCTTTCTTT. It encodes CASSPRTGAGTEAFF. V is TRBV28 and J is TRBJ1-1; 9 positions agree with TRBD1. The V and J ends lost 5 bases and 4 bases, in that order; junction bases with no gene match: 8. Germline lookup yields CDR1 MDHEN and CDR2 SYDVKM. The CDR3 sequence is 15 residues long. The full variable domain, rest sourced from reference TRBV28 and TRBJ1-1, is DVKVTQSSRYLVKRTGEKVFLECVQDMDHENMFWYRQDPGLGLRLIYFSYDVKMKEKGDIPEGYSVSREKKERFSLILESASTNQTSMYLCASSPRTGAGTEAFFGQGTRLTVV.

The genes are TRBV10-3 and TRBJ1-2; the D gene is possibly TRBD1 (6 bases). Between the trimmed V and J ends, which lost 2 bases and 5 bases, there was a span of 6 bases. The CDR3 covers 12 residues. Germline V gene sequence: CDR1 ENHRY, CDR2 SYGVKD. The CDR3 is CAISEQGYGYTF. DNA for the CDR3: TGTGCCATCAGTGAGCAGGGGTATGGCTACACCTTC.

V is TRBV24-1 and J is TRBJ1-1; D uncertain. Trimming shortened V by 4 bases and J by 7 bases, and 15 bases separated the two germline ends. This CDR3 region has 14 residues. Germline lookup yields CDR1 KGHDR and CDR2 SFDVKD. The CDR3 nucleotides are TGTGCCACCAGTGACGCCTCTTTGGGAGGTGAAGCTTTCTTT. Its protein product is CATSDASLGGEAFF.

This clone showed up just a few times. In DNA, the CDR3 is TGTGCCAGTAGTGTTCGACAGGGCACCCACTCTGGAAACACCATATATTTT. It is translated as CASSVRQGTHSGNTIYF. V is TRBV19 and J is TRBJ1-3; 7 bases agree with TRBD1. The CDR3 has 17 residues. V shed 5 bases, J shed 0 bases, and the junction held 10 bases outside the gene matches. Germline loops: CDR1 LNHDA, CDR2 SQIVND (reference sequence).

The chain combines TRBV7-2 with TRBJ2-7; D remains unclear. The V gene's germline CDR1 is SGHTA and CDR2 FQGNSA. The CDR3 covers 14 residues. Trimming stripped 1 base from V and 0 bases from J, with 7 bases between. CDR3 sequence (DNA): TGTGCCAGCAGCTTAGTATCCAGCTCCTACGAGCAGTACTTC. Its protein is CASSLVSSSYEQYF.

The rearrangement links TRBV19 to TRBJ2-7; a weak D match, TRBD1 (6 bases). The CDR3 has 14 amino acids. The V gene lost 2 bases and the J gene lost 2 bases, with 10 bases spanning the gap. From germline, CDR1 is LNHDA and CDR2 SQIVND (reference sequence). The CDR3 DNA reads TGTGCCAGTAGTATACGTCAGGGGACCTACGAGCAGTACTTC. Protein sequence: CASSIRQGTYEQYF.

V and J are TRBV5-1 and TRBJ1-1; no firm D call. Trimming cost V 0 bases and J 3 bases, with 6 bases left between them. The CDR3 is 13 residues long. Germline loops: CDR1 SGHRS, CDR2 YFSETQ. CDR3 residues: CASSLDLDTEAFF. For the CDR3, the DNA is TGCGCCAGCAGCTTGGACTTGGACACTGAAGCTTTCTTT. The entire variable domain, with the rest obtained from reference TRBV5-1 and TRBJ1-1, is as follows: KAGVTQTPRYLIKTRGQQVTLSCSPISGHRSVSWYQQTPGQGLQFLFEYFSETQRNKGNFPGRFSGRQFSNSRSEMNVSTLELGDSALYLCASSLDLDTEAFFGQGTRLTVV.

The chain employs TRBV6-6 and TRBJ2-7, with 7 bases aligning to TRBD1. Germline CDR1 and CDR2: MNHNY and SVGAGI (reference sequence). This CDR3 spans 14 amino acids. Losses at the gene ends were 5 bases for V and 0 bases for J; bases not matched to a gene: 4. CDR3 loop: CASSPQGYSYEQYF. As DNA, the CDR3 is TGTGCCAGCAGTCCACAGGGGTACTCCTACGAGCAGTACTTC.

This clone was seen a single time. J is TRBJ1-1 and V is TRBV11-2, with a tentative D call TRBD1 (6 bases). The CDR3 has 14 residues. CDR1 is SGHAT, CDR2 FQNNGV, per germline. The V and J ends lost 1 base and 1 base respectively, with 7 bases between them. DNA of the CDR3: TGTGCCAGCAGCTTAGGACAGGCGAACACTGAAGCTTTCTTT. Residues: CASSLGQANTEAFF.